These 30 T cell receptor beta chains were sequenced from one sample in a study of blood T cell repertoires in COVID-19. The repertoire was sequenced with immunoSEQ multiplex PCR; TCRdb's copy has only in-frame clones and lacks some. The sample contains about 140,000 clones, approximately 89% of which appear only once. The sequenced material came from peripheral blood. These receptors were collected from a human donor in a cohort sampled during active COVID-19.

The chain recombines TRBV11-2 with TRBJ1-1, with 10 bases that match TRBD1. The ends lost 4 bases at V and 1 base at J; junction bases unmatched: 3. This CDR3 has 15 residues. In germline, CDR1 is SGHAT, CDR2 FQNNGV. CDR3 protein: CASSSWDRGNTEAFF. The CDR3 nucleotides are TGTGCCAGCAGCTCCTGGGACAGGGGGAACACTGAAGCTTTCTTT. The full variable domain, with the rest looked up from reference TRBV11-2 and TRBJ1-1, is EAGVAQSPRYKIIEKRQSVAFWCNPISGHATLYWYQQILGQGPKLLIQFQNNGVVDDSQLPKDRFSAERLKGVDSTLKIQPAKLEDSAVYLCASSSWDRGNTEAFFGQGTRLTVV.

V and J are TRBV7-9 and TRBJ2-4, with 8 bases that match TRBD1. V was pared by 3 bases and J by 5 bases, with 3 bases of the junction left unmatched. Per the germline V gene, CDR1 is SEHNR and CDR2 is FQNEAQ (reference sequence). The CDR3 extends over 14 amino acids. The CDR3 protein is CASSLETGENIQYF. The CDR3 DNA reads as TGTGCCAGCAGCTTGGAGACAGGGGAAAACATTCAGTACTTC. Using reference TRBV7-9 and TRBJ2-4 for the parts outside the CDR3, the full variable domain is DTGVSQNPRHKITKRGQNVTFRCDPISEHNRLYWYRQTLGQGPEFLTYFQNEAQLEKSRLLSDRFSAERPKGSFSTLEIQRTEQGDSAMYLCASSLETGENIQYFGAGTRLSVL.

This clone showed up just a few times. The chain is built from TRBV5-4 and TRBJ1-1; D may be TRBD1 (5 bases). The CDR3 has 15 residues. CDR1 SGHNT and CDR2 YYREEE come from the germline V gene (reference sequence). The V gene lost 2 bases and the J gene lost 1 base, with 12 bases spanning the gap. CDR3 nucleotide sequence: TGTGCCAGCAGCTTCTTGTCGGGGGGGAACACTGAAGCTTTCTTT. Its protein product is CASSFLSGGNTEAFF. Filled out from reference TRBV5-4 and TRBJ1-1, the complete variable domain reads ETGVTQSPTHLIKTRGQQVTLRCSSQSGHNTVSWYQQALGQGPQFIFQYYREEENGRGNFPPRFSGLQFPNYSSELNVNALELDDSALYLCASSFLSGGNTEAFFGQGTRLTVV.

The chain recombines TRBV19 with TRBJ1-2; 9 bases line up with TRBD1. V shed 5 bases, J shed 8 bases, and the junction held 9 bases outside the gene matches. This CDR3 has 14 residues. The germline V gene encodes CDR1 LNHDA and CDR2 SQIVND (reference sequence). CDR3 bases: TGTGCCAGTAGTGACGGGACAGGGTATTGGGGCTACACCTTC. It codes for CASSDGTGYWGYTF.

This clone was seen many times. J is TRBJ2-7 and V is TRBV12-5; D may be TRBD1 (5 bases). This CDR3 has 15 amino acids. Germline values: CDR1 LGHNT, CDR2 FRNRAP. V lost 5 bases to trimming and J lost 6 bases, with 20 bases between them. The DNA of the CDR3 is TGTGCTAGTGGTCCAACAGGAAACACCCCACGCGAGCAGTACTTC. Residues: CASGPTGNTPREQYF.

The chain is built from TRBV10-3 and TRBJ2-1; D is ambiguous. Germline CDR1 reads ENHRY; CDR2 reads SYGVKD. Trimming took off 0 bases at V and 4 bases at J, with 4 bases between the two ends. This CDR3 is built from 13 residues. In DNA form, the CDR3 reads TGTGCCATCAGTGAGTCGCAGTACAATGAGCAGTTCTTC. It encodes CAISESQYNEQFF.

The J gene is TRBJ2-3, the V gene TRBV4-1, with 14 bases lining up with TRBD2. Germline CDR1 and CDR2: MGHRA and YSYEKL. Trimming took 0 bases from V and 4 from J; bases not matched to a gene: 0. The CDR3 totals 16 residues. CDR3: CASSQEGLAGADTQYF. In nucleotides, the CDR3 is TGCGCCAGCAGCCAAGAGGGACTAGCGGGGGCAGATACGCAGTATTTT.

This clone has just one count. The rearrangement links TRBV6-1 to TRBJ1-5; TRBD1 is a possible D gene (6 bases). CDR1 is MNHNS, CDR2 SASEGT, per germline. This CDR3 has 13 amino acids. Trimming took off 0 bases at V and 12 bases at J, with 12 bases between the two ends. This chain's CDR3 is CASSEAGATFQHF. The CDR3 coding sequence is TGTGCCAGCAGTGAAGCGGGGGCGACCTTCCAGCATTTT.

The CDR3 region is CASSLTPGGEQYF. The CDR3 coding sequence is TGTGCCAGCAGCCTCACCCCGGGAGGCGAGCAGTACTTC. This chain joins TRBV11-3 and TRBJ2-7; 7 positions agree with TRBD2. The V segment lost 5 bases and the J segment 6 bases; nucleotides outside the gene matches: 7. Per the germline V gene, CDR1 is SGHNT and CDR2 is YENEEA. CDR3 length: 13 amino acids.

The chain joins TRBV30 to TRBJ1-4; D perhaps matches TRBD1 (5 bases). Germline CDR1 reads GTSNPN; CDR2 reads SVGIG (reference sequence). Deletions cut 6 bases from V and 2 bases from J, with 13 bases between. The CDR3 covers 14 residues. CDR3 sequence: CACGRGLTNEKLFF. The CDR3 bases are TGTGCCTGCGGGAGGGGTCTGACTAATGAAAAACTGTTTTTT.

This sequence joins TRBV27 and TRBJ1-3, with D possibly being TRBD1 (5 bases). The CDR3 sequence is 14 residues long. The ends were cut back, 4 bases at V and 2 bases at J, with 9 bases in the middle. The V gene's germline CDR1 is MNHEY and CDR2 SMNVEV (reference sequence). The CDR3 is CASSSTVAGNTIYF. The CDR3 DNA reads TGTGCCAGCAGTTCGACAGTAGCTGGAAACACCATATATTTT.

The chain is built from TRBV12-5 and TRBJ1-1; 7 bases agree with TRBD1. Trimming took 2 bases from V and 7 from J; bases not matched to a gene: 4. CDR3 size: 13 residues. CDR1 and CDR2 (germline): LGHNT, FRNRAP. CDR3 loop: CASGLKAGGEAFF. CDR3 sequence (DNA): TGTGCTAGTGGTTTGAAGGCAGGGGGTGAAGCTTTCTTT.

The rearrangement links TRBV20-1 to TRBJ1-4; tentatively, D is TRBD1 (6 bases). The V gene's germline CDR1 is DFQATT and CDR2 SNEGSKA (reference sequence). The CDR3 is 15 amino acids. V was clipped by 3 bases and J by 5 bases, with 16 bases between them. This CDR3 is CSASDRTARNEKLFF. The CDR3 DNA reads as TGCAGTGCTAGTGATCGGACAGCGCGAAATGAAAAACTGTTTTTT.

The sample holds one count of this clone. V gene TRBV7-3 combines with J gene TRBJ2-2; 9 bases align to TRBD2. The CDR3 sequence is 15 residues long. Germline V gene lookup returns CDR1 SGHTA and CDR2 FQGTGA. Trimming removed 6 bases from V and 7 bases from J; junction bases left unmatched: 9. Written as DNA, the CDR3 is TGTGCCAGCAGACCCAGCGGGGGGAAGGTCGGGGAGCTGTTTTTT. Its protein product is CASRPSGGKVGELFF.

This chain links TRBV10-3 with TRBJ1-6, with 9 nucleotides matching TRBD1. The V and J ends lost 6 bases and 7 bases, in that order; junction bases with no gene match: 4. Germline CDR1 is ENHRY and CDR2 is SYGVKD. The CDR3 has 14 residues. CDR3: CAISRTGENSPLHF. The CDR3 DNA follows: TGTGCCATCAGCCGGACAGGGGAAAATTCACCCCTCCACTTT.

The chain couples TRBV30 to TRBJ1-2; 9 nucleotides match TRBD1. This CDR3 region has 13 residues. J lost 7 bases, V lost 0 bases, and 3 bases had no gene match. Germline V gene sequence: CDR1 GTSNPN, CDR2 SVGIG (reference sequence). For the CDR3, the DNA is TGTGCCTGGAGTGTAACAGGGGGCCGTGGCTACACCTTC. Protein sequence: CAWSVTGGRGYTF.

The rearrangement uses TRBV19 and TRBJ1-1; D might be TRBD1 (5 bases). V was cut by 2 bases and J by 5 bases, with 12 bases left in between. Germline V gene sequence: CDR1 LNHDA, CDR2 SQIVND (reference sequence). The CDR3 covers 14 residues. In DNA form, the CDR3 reads TGTGCCAGTAGTATAAAGGGGAGGCAAACTGAAGCTTTCTTT. Translated: CASSIKGRQTEAFF.

The rearrangement links TRBV12-3 or TRBV12-4 to TRBJ1-1, with a tentative D call TRBD1 (6 bases). This CDR3 comprises 12 residues. V lost 3 bases and J 8 bases, leaving 10 bases between the germline ends. The DNA for the CDR3 is TGTGCCAGCAGTTTTCGGACAGCAGAAGCTTTCTTT. This sequence encodes CASSFRTAEAFF.

V usage is TRBV27 and J usage is TRBJ1-1; 8 bases are a match to TRBD1. Germline CDR1 MNHEY, CDR2 SMNVEV (reference sequence). The J segment lost 2 bases and the V segment lost 5 bases, leaving 4 bases of the junction unmatched. The CDR3 has 14 amino acids. CDR3 loop: CASSPTGANTEAFF. The CDR3 bases are TGTGCCAGCAGTCCGACAGGGGCTAACACTGAAGCTTTCTTT.

This chain links TRBV5-1 with TRBJ1-3; 9 nucleotides match TRBD1. In germline, CDR1 is SGHRS, CDR2 YFSETQ. This CDR3 has 16 amino acids. V gave up 2 bases and J gave up 2 bases; unmatched junction bases: 5. In nucleotides, the CDR3 is TGCGCCAGCAGCTTTGCGACAGGGGGAGCTGGAAACACCATATATTTT. This gives the protein CASSFATGGAGNTIYF.

This clone was observed once. The chain carries TRBV3-1 (or the pseudogene TRBV3-2) and TRBJ1-1, with D possibly TRBD1 on 5 matching bases. The CDR3 length is 12 residues. The V and J ends lost 0 bases and 10 bases respectively, with 9 bases between them. Germline values: CDR1 LGHDT, CDR2 YNNKEL (reference sequence). The CDR3 spells CASSQEGRSAFF. CDR3 DNA sequence: TGTGCCAGCAGCCAAGAGGGGCGTTCAGCTTTCTTT.

V gene TRBV9 combines with J gene TRBJ2-2; 14 positions agree with TRBD2. The V and J ends lost 3 bases and 0 bases, in that order; junction bases with no gene match: 4. CDR1 SGDLS and CDR2 YYNGEE come from the germline V gene. This CDR3 comprises 18 residues. CDR3 in DNA: TGTGCCAGCAGCGCGGGACTAGCGGGGGCCCCGAACACCGGGGAGCTGTTTTTT. It specifies CASSAGLAGAPNTGELFF.

The V call is TRBV5-1, the J call TRBJ1-2, with D possibly being TRBD1 (6 bases). The germline CDR1 and CDR2 sequences are SGHRS and YFSETQ. CDR3 length: 14 amino acids. V was trimmed by 4 bases and J by 5 bases, leaving 15 bases between them. CDR3 nucleotides: TGCGCCAGCAGCCTTAGTCCCGGACAGTATGGCTACACCTTC. It specifies CASSLSPGQYGYTF.

This clone was found once. This chain links TRBV5-6 with TRBJ2-3; 12 bases are shared with TRBD1. The CDR3 contains 15 residues. CDR1 and CDR2 (germline): SGHDT, YYEEEE. Trimming took 4 bases from V and 3 from J; bases not matched to a gene: 3. CDR3 in amino acids: CASSRDRGQTDTQYF. The DNA of the CDR3 is TGTGCCAGCAGCAGGGACAGGGGGCAGACAGATACGCAGTATTTT. The variable domain in full, with the rest retrieved from reference TRBV5-6 and TRBJ2-3, is DAGVTQSPTHLIKTRGQQVTLRCSPKSGHDTVSWYQQALGQGPQFIFQYYEEEERQRGNFPDRFSGHQFPNYSSELNVNALLLGDSALYLCASSRDRGQTDTQYFGPGTRLTVL.

The chain uses TRBV3-1 (or the pseudogene TRBV3-2) and TRBJ2-7; D is uncertain. The V gene lost 2 bases and the J gene lost 3 bases, with 14 bases spanning the gap. The germline gives CDR1 LGHDT, CDR2 YNNKEL (reference sequence). This CDR3 comprises 15 residues. For the CDR3, the DNA is TGTGCCAGCAGCCAAACAGTTCGTAGAGACTACGAGCAGTACTTC. It specifies CASSQTVRRDYEQYF.

The V and J genes are TRBV7-2 and TRBJ2-1; the D is unclear. The germline gives CDR1 SGHTA, CDR2 FQGNSA. Deletions cut 4 bases from V and 4 bases from J, with 8 bases between. This CDR3 comprises 13 residues. The CDR3 DNA reads TGTGCCAGCAGCTCGACGGGTTACAATGAGCAGTTCTTC. It is translated as CASSSTGYNEQFF. Together with reference TRBV7-2 and TRBJ2-1, the CDR3 gives the full variable domain: GAGVSQSPSNKVTEKGKDVELRCDPISGHTALYWYRQSLGQGLEFLIYFQGNSAPDKSGLPSDRFSAERTGGSVSTLTIQRTQQEDSAVYLCASSSTGYNEQFFGPGTRLTVL.

The V gene is TRBV11-2, the J gene TRBJ2-7, with 7 bases aligning to TRBD2. The CDR3 has 16 amino acids. Germline-derived CDR1 and CDR2 are SGHAT and FQNNGV. With 5 bases clipped from V and 0 bases from J, the junction kept 10 bases outside the gene matches. The CDR3 is CASSEAGAGGSYEQYF. The CDR3 region has the DNA TGTGCCAGCAGCGAGGCGGGAGCAGGAGGCTCCTACGAGCAGTACTTC.

The chain employs TRBV19 and TRBJ2-1, with a weak D call TRBD1 (5 bases). The germline V and J ends were trimmed by 4 bases and 5 bases, with 18 bases remaining between them. The CDR3 runs 16 residues. Germline V gene lookup returns CDR1 LNHDA and CDR2 SQIVND (reference sequence). The chain's CDR3 is CASSTGPAIGDNEQFF. Written as DNA, the CDR3 is TGTGCCAGTAGTACCGGGCCCGCCATAGGGGACAATGAGCAGTTCTTC.

The chain is built from TRBV5-1 and TRBJ2-7, with 11 bases fitting TRBD1. The V gene's germline CDR1 is SGHRS and CDR2 YFSETQ. The CDR3 consists of 16 residues. The ends lost 4 bases at V and 3 bases at J; junction bases unmatched: 9. CDR3 DNA sequence: TGCGCCAGCAGCCATTCCCCCGGGACAGGGGGCTACGAGCAGTACTTC. Translating gives CASSHSPGTGGYEQYF.

The chain has TRBV7-2 and TRBJ2-1, with TRBD2 identical over 7 bases. The V gene's germline CDR1 is SGHTA and CDR2 FQGNSA. This CDR3 contains 13 residues. The CDR3: CAGGGDGLNEQFF. The CDR3 bases are TGTGCGGGGGGAGGGGATGGGCTCAATGAGCAGTTCTTC.